This T cell receptor beta chain derives from a study of control samples from healthy donors and cancer patients. Data came from immunoSEQ multiplex PCR; TCRdb stores just in-frame clones and leaves some out. The data hold around 110,000 clones, with around 89% observed a single time. CDR3 length equals 16 residues. Germline CDR1 and CDR2: SGHNT and YYREEE (reference sequence). J lost 1 base, V lost 3 bases, and 6 bases had no gene match. V usage is TRBV5-4 and J usage is TRBJ2-3, with 9 bases that match TRBD2. The specimen sequenced was blood. The TCR was taken from a woman in her 70s in good health. CDR3 region: CASSSIAGAGTDTQYF. The DNA of the CDR3 is TGTGCCAGCAGCTCCATAGCGGGGGCTGGCACAGATACGCAGTATTTT.